This is a list of T cell receptor beta chains from one sample in a study of Graves' ophthalmopathy and Graves' hyperthyroidism. TCRdb re-called the multiplex PCR reads with MiXCR, one entry per CDR3 protein. Among some 390,000 distinct CDR3 sequences listed, about 17% were seen once. Sequenced input: peripheral blood. All receptors come from a woman between 18 and 29 years old with Graves' ophthalmopathy. The CDR3 runs from the conserved cysteine through the conserved F or W. The order of the fields is J gene, clone size, V gene, CDR3 protein. Not all rows give a size; the values are once, few, many and, for expanded clones, a class.

TRBJ1-2,many,TRBV12-3/TRBV12-4,CASIFKPDFRTNHNYGYTF
TRBJ1-1,many,TRBV29-1,CSVRGGQGDREAFF
TRBJ2-7,many,TRBV7-2,CASSSTGMWREQYF
TRBJ1-3,many,TRBV29-1,CSVVPGAVGNTIYF
TRBJ2-7,many,TRBV28,CASTPLELSTEGYEQYF
TRBJ1-2,.,TRBV6-5,CASSYTPFYGYTF
TRBJ2-2,many,TRBV6-5,CASSPPSGGNTGELFF
TRBJ2-7,.,TRBV28,CASSLGEVGLYEQYF
TRBJ1-5,many,TRBV7-2,CASSLVTTGGQPQHF
TRBJ1-3,many,TRBV6-5,CASSYMGFPGNTIYF
TRBJ2-4,many,TRBV7-9,CASSPGTGGDIQYF
TRBJ2-7,many,TRBV6-5,CASSYRVSTYEQYF
TRBJ2-5,many,TRBV2,CASSVRTGGFETQYF
TRBJ1-1,many,TRBV11-2,CASSFWDRTEAFF
TRBJ2-5,many,TRBV24-1,CATSDILAGGETQYF
TRBJ2-7,.,TRBV7-2,CASSFISGSYEQYF
TRBJ2-5,.,TRBV28,CASSVTGNLVETQYF
TRBJ1-1,many,TRBV28,CASRVAGRAEAFF
TRBJ2-4,many,TRBV12-3/TRBV12-4,CASSLRLAGTFKNIQYF
TRBJ2-2,many,TRBV19,CASSISGKLPNTGELFF
TRBJ1-2,.,TRBV7-2,CASSLSRASNGYTF
TRBJ2-5,.,TRBV11-2,CASSPGTSGGGGQETQYF